These T cell receptor beta chains were read from a single sample in a study of cytomegalovirus exposure and HLA in healthy donors. Some clones are missing from TCRdb's copy, which holds only in-frame ones; the method was immunoSEQ multiplex PCR. The sample holds 150,000 to 200,000 clones; around 75% are singletons and the top ten take around 2.6%. Source material: PBMCs. Receptors were obtained from a female donor in good health and CMV-seronegative. Each CDR3 is given with its conserved first and last residue. The D gene is left open where the match is weak. A row's size may be missing; if present it is once, few, many or a size class.

TRBV19	.	TRBJ2-5	few	CASSLQETQYF	TGTGCCAGTAGTTTACAAGAGACCCAGTACTTC
TRBV10-3	TRBD1	TRBJ1-4	.	CAISESNIGTGYEKLFF	TGTGCCATCAGTGAGTCGAATATCGGGACAGGATATGAAAAACTGTTTTTT
TRBV19	TRBD1	TRBJ2-7	.	CASTPQGATNEQYF	TGTGCCAGTACCCCACAGGGGGCGACGAACGAGCAGTACTTC
TRBV2	.	TRBJ1-4	.	CASSEGGTGNEKLFF	TGTGCCAGCAGTGAAGGGGGTACAGGAAATGAAAAACTGTTTTTT
TRBV6-5	TRBD2	TRBJ2-1	.	CASRPTRLAGNEQFF	TGTGCCAGCAGGCCTACTCGACTAGCGGGAAATGAGCAGTTCTTC
TRBV9	TRBD2	TRBJ2-7	.	CASSEGLAGAYEQYF	TGTGCCAGCAGCGAGGGACTAGCGGGAGCCTACGAGCAGTACTTC
TRBV19	TRBD1	TRBJ2-5	.	CASTTGGGVGETQYF	TGTGCCAGTACCACAGGGGGCGGGGTAGGGGAGACCCAGTACTTC
TRBV29-1	TRBD2	TRBJ2-1	.	CSVWRGTYNEQFF	TGCAGCGTTTGGCGGGGGACCTACAATGAGCAGTTCTTC
TRBV15	TRBD2	TRBJ2-1	.	CATSRSRTSGEYNEQFF	TGTGCCACCAGCAGATCGAGGACTAGCGGGGAGTACAATGAGCAGTTCTTC
TRBV6-6	.	TRBJ2-1	once	CASSYSEWTADNEQFF	TGTGCCAGCAGTTATTCAGAATGGACAGCCGACAATGAGCAGTTCTTC